The entry that follows covers one T cell receptor beta chain sequence. The antigen is undetermined. A quantitative 5'-RACE method, one with molecular barcodes, was used to make TCR beta libraries. TCRdb used MiXCR to reprocess the 5' RACE reads, holding one entry per CDR3 protein. The profile covers over 450,000 distinct CDR3 sequences, with about 12% appearing a single time and 6.8% taken by the ten largest. The sample belongs to a study of CD8 T cells in ankylosing spondylitis. Whole-study findings and limits: A TCR beta motif of 7 to 9 highly homologous variants seemed to mark ankylosing spondylitis blood.

The CDR3 runs to 14 residues. Germline CDR1 is SQVTM and CDR2 is ANQGSEA. Trimming took 0 bases from V and 1 from J, leaving 10 bases between them. This clonotype originated in a male donor with ankylosing spondylitis. Sequencing used blood, either unsorted or a sorted T cell fraction (not recorded which). The chain is built from TRBV29-1 and TRBJ2-7, with D hard to call. The chain's CDR3 is CSVEELTGSYEQYF. DNA of the CDR3: TGCAGCGTTGAAGAGCTGACGGGTTCCTACGAGCAGTACTTC.